One and the same sample provided the 17 T cell receptor beta chains below, sequenced in a study of blood T cell repertoires in COVID-19. Some clones are missing from TCRdb's copy, which holds only in-frame ones; the method was immunoSEQ multiplex PCR. The sample lists approximately 160,000 clones, 85% seen once, with around 8.1% in the top ten. The specimen sequenced was peripheral blood. The receptors stem from a woman aged 55-69 years with COVID-19, enrolled during active disease.

The rearrangement links TRBV6-1 to TRBJ1-4; TRBD1 matches 8 bases. CDR1 is MNHNS, CDR2 SASEGT, per germline. V lost 4 bases, J lost 2 bases, and 6 bases stayed unmatched. CDR3 size: 16 residues. In DNA form, the CDR3 reads TGTGCCAGCAGTGTCAGGGGGCTGGGGACTAATGAAAAACTGTTTTTT. It is translated as CASSVRGLGTNEKLFF.

In this sample, this clone turned up once. The gene calls are TRBV18 and TRBJ2-5; 7 nucleotides agree with TRBD1. This CDR3 has 13 residues. The V gene's germline CDR1 is KGHSH and CDR2 LQKENI. The junction had 5 bases not matched to a gene; V was cut back by 8 bases and J by 2 bases. CDR3 nucleotide sequence: TGTGCCAGCGCCGACAGGGTTCAAGAGACCCAGTACTTC. Its protein product is CASADRVQETQYF.

The CDR3 here is CASSERQATNEKLFF. Written as DNA, the CDR3 is TGTGCCAGCAGTGAGAGACAGGCAACTAATGAAAAACTGTTTTTT. The rearrangement joins TRBV2 to TRBJ1-4, with a tentative D call TRBD1 (6 bases). Germline assignment: CDR1 SNHLY and CDR2 FYNNEI. This CDR3 comprises 15 residues. With 3 bases removed from V and 0 bases from J, the gap between germline ends came to 8 bases.

The rearrangement joins TRBV20-1 to TRBJ1-3; D remains ambiguous. Germline V gene sequence: CDR1 DFQATT, CDR2 SNEGSKA (reference sequence). The CDR3 runs 13 residues. V lost 3 bases and J 9 bases, leaving 15 bases between the germline ends. Here the CDR3 reads CSASNHSGGTIYF. CDR3 coding DNA: TGCAGTGCTAGTAATCATTCAGGAGGCACCATATATTTT.

The chain uses TRBV27 and TRBJ2-5; 7 bases are shared with TRBD1. Germline V gives CDR1 MNHEY, CDR2 SMNVEV (reference sequence). Unmatched junction bases numbered 10, after V lost 5 bases and J lost 1 base. The CDR3 covers 16 residues. As DNA, the CDR3 is TGTGCCAGCAGTCCGACGACAGGGATATCCCAAGAGACCCAGTACTTC. Its translation is CASSPTTGISQETQYF.

CDR3 DNA: TGTGCCAGCAGCTGGTGGGGGGGATCAAATGAGCAGTTCTTC. It encodes CASSWWGGSNEQFF. The rearrangement links TRBV7-9 to TRBJ2-1, with 7 nucleotides matching TRBD2. Germline lookup yields CDR1 SEHNR and CDR2 FQNEAQ (reference sequence). The CDR3 length is 14 residues. With V trimmed by 4 bases and J by 7 bases, 7 bases remained unmatched.

CDR3 coding DNA: TGTGCCATCAGTGTGACTAGCAGCGGGGAGCTGTTTTTT. Its protein product is CAISVTSSGELFF. This chain joins TRBV10-3 and TRBJ2-2; 7 nucleotides match TRBD2. This CDR3 has 13 residues. Germline CDR1 is ENHRY and CDR2 is SYGVKD. Unmatched junction bases numbered 3, after V lost 4 bases and J lost 7 bases.

By sample share, this clone is medium-sized (0.01 to 0.1%). The V gene is TRBV19, the J gene TRBJ2-5, with 9 bases matching TRBD2. CDR3 length: 14 residues. Germline CDR1 is LNHDA and CDR2 is SQIVND (reference sequence). With V trimmed by 7 bases and J by 7 bases, 10 bases remained unmatched. The CDR3 DNA reads as TGTGCCAGTACTGGGGGGAGCGGGAGGTCGACCCAGTACTTC. Amino acid sequence: CASTGGSGRSTQYF.

The genes are TRBV18 and TRBJ1-1; a weak D match, TRBD1 (5 bases). Trimming removed 8 bases from V and 7 bases from J, with 23 bases in between. In germline, CDR1 is KGHSH, CDR2 LQKENI. This CDR3 has 15 residues. The CDR3 DNA is TGTGCCAGCATGCCCTCCGAGAAGGGGTTCAGTGAAGCTTTCTTT. It codes for CASMPSEKGFSEAFF.

The CDR3 DNA is TGCGCCAGCAGCTCCAGCCGGGACAAATTTAACTATGGCTACACCTTC. Its protein product is CASSSSRDKFNYGYTF. This sequence joins TRBV4-1 and TRBJ1-2, with D maybe TRBD1 (6 bases). CDR3 length: 16 residues. Germline V CDR1 and CDR2: MGHRA, YSYEKL. The ends were cut back, 5 bases at V and 1 base at J, with 17 bases in the middle.

The chain joins TRBV19 to TRBJ2-3, with 9 nucleotides matching TRBD2. CDR3 size: 14 residues. Losses at the gene ends were 6 bases for V and 1 base for J; bases not matched to a gene: 2. Germline CDR1 LNHDA, CDR2 SQIVND (reference sequence). The CDR3 sequence: CASSRTSGTDTQYF. In DNA, the CDR3 is TGTGCCAGTAGCCGGACTAGCGGCACAGATACGCAGTATTTT.

The chain couples TRBV5-4 to TRBJ1-1; D is uncertain. V gave up 0 bases and J gave up 4 bases, with 10 bases separating them. The CDR3 has 14 residues. Germline CDR1 reads SGHNT; CDR2 reads YYREEE (reference sequence). The CDR3 bases are TGTGCCAGCAGCTTGGTTGCTAGAGGCACTGAAGCTTTCTTT. It codes for CASSLVARGTEAFF.

This sequence joins TRBV5-1 and TRBJ2-2; TRBD2 is a possible D gene (6 bases). The CDR3 spans 16 residues. Germline V gene sequence: CDR1 SGHRS, CDR2 YFSETQ. V was cut by 4 bases and J by 6 bases, with 19 bases left in between. CDR3 DNA: TGCGCCAGCAGCCCGAATCGGGGGATCGTGGCCGGGGAGCTGTTTTTT. Translated, it gives CASSPNRGIVAGELFF.

This sequence joins TRBV6-5 and TRBJ2-1; D is unresolved. The CDR3 extends over 16 amino acids. From germline, CDR1 is MNHEY and CDR2 SVGAGI. V shed 0 bases and J shed 0 bases, with 9 bases lying between them. The CDR3 DNA is TGTGCCAGCAGTTACTCGCGCCTGAGCTCCTACAATGAGCAGTTCTTC. Its translation: CASSYSRLSSYNEQFF.

J is TRBJ1-1 and V is TRBV3-1 (or the pseudogene TRBV3-2); a weak D match, TRBD1 (5 bases). The CDR3 runs to 14 residues. CDR1 is LGHDT and CDR2 is YNNKEL in the germline V gene (reference sequence). The V end was cut by 1 base, the J end by 5 bases, with 11 bases between. The CDR3 DNA reads as TGTGCCAGCAGCCAAGCGGGGGTTGGGACTGAAGCTTTCTTT. The encoded protein is CASSQAGVGTEAFF.

The chain uses TRBV5-1 and TRBJ2-1; 9 bases align to TRBD1. The germline gives CDR1 SGHRS, CDR2 YFSETQ. The CDR3 sequence is 16 residues long. The V and J ends lost 4 bases and 5 bases, in that order; junction bases with no gene match: 10. The CDR3 bases are TGCGCCAGCAGCAGTGGGGGGACAGGGACCCACAATGAGCAGTTCTTC. Encoded protein: CASSSGGTGTHNEQFF.

The V gene is TRBV12-5, the J gene TRBJ1-5; D may be TRBD1 (6 bases). The CDR3 has 18 amino acids. Germline CDR1 LGHNT, CDR2 FRNRAP. With 0 bases removed from V and 0 bases from J, the gap between germline ends came to 15 bases. The CDR3 loop is CASGLVLGQPYSNQPQHF. The CDR3 DNA is TGTGCTAGTGGTTTGGTATTGGGACAACCTTATAGCAATCAGCCCCAGCATTTT.